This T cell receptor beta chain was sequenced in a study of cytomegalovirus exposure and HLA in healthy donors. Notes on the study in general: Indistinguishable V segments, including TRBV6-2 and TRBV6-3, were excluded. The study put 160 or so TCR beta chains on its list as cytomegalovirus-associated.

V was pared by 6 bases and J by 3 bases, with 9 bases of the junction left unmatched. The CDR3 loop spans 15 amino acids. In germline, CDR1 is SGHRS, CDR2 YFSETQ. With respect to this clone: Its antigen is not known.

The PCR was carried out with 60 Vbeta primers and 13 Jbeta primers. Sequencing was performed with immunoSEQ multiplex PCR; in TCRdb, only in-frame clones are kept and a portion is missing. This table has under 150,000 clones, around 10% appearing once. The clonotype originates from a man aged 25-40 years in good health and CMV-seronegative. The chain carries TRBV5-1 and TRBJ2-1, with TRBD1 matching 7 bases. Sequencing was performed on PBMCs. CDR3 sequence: CASNLGQYVYNEQFF. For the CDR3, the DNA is TGCGCCAGCAACCTGGGACAGTATGTCTACAATGAGCAGTTCTTC.